The 31 T cell receptor beta chains below were found in one sample sequenced in a study of identical twins. One entry per CDR3 protein results from TCRdb running MiXCR on the 5' RACE reads. The sample consists of some 900,000 distinct CDR3 sequences, roughly 12% of them appearing once. This sample also appeared in a second study, on yellow fever vaccine responses in identical twins.

Sequenced input: PBMCs. Receptors originate from a woman between 18 and 29 years old in good health.

This clonotype was seen a few times. CDR3 in DNA: TGTGCTAGTGGTTTGGCCGGACTAAACGAGCAGTACTTC. Translating it yields CASGLAGLNEQYF. V gene TRBV12-5 combines with J gene TRBJ2-7, with a weak D call TRBD2 (6 bases). This CDR3 region has 13 residues. With 1 base removed from V and 5 bases from J, the gap between germline ends came to 9 bases. Germline assignment: CDR1 LGHNT and CDR2 FRNRAP.

This clonotype was seen ten or more times. The chain joins TRBV5-1 to TRBJ2-5; the D is unclear. This CDR3 has 14 amino acids. From germline, CDR1 is SGHRS and CDR2 YFSETQ. Between the trimmed V and J ends, which lost 0 bases and 1 base, there was a span of 7 bases. In DNA, the CDR3 is TGCGCCAGCAGCTTGGGTCGGGTCCAAGAGACCCAGTACTTC. Residues: CASSLGRVQETQYF. The variable domain in full, completed from reference TRBV5-1 and TRBJ2-5, reads KAGVTQTPRYLIKTRGQQVTLSCSPISGHRSVSWYQQTPGQGLQFLFEYFSETQRNKGNFPGRFSGRQFSNSRSEMNVSTLELGDSALYLCASSLGRVQETQYFGPGTRLLVL.

The genes are TRBV6-2 or TRBV6-3 and TRBJ1-2; D might be TRBD1 (5 bases). The germline V gene has CDR1 MNHEY and CDR2 SVGEGT. The CDR3 is made up of 14 amino acids. Between the trimmed V and J ends, which lost 2 bases and 2 bases, there was a span of 9 bases. This CDR3 reads CASSYGRVNYGYTF. The DNA for the CDR3 is TGTGCCAGCAGTTACGGCAGGGTCAACTATGGCTACACCTTC.

This clonotype was detected only a few times. The rearrangement uses TRBV18 and TRBJ2-2, with D unclear. Germline CDR1 reads KGHSH; CDR2 reads LQKENI. The V end was cut by 2 bases, the J end by 4 bases, with 8 bases between. The CDR3 runs to 14 residues. CDR3 residues: CASSPDWITGELFF. For the CDR3, the DNA is TGTGCCAGCTCACCAGACTGGATCACCGGGGAGCTGTTTTTT.

This clonotype showed up just a few times. The V gene is TRBV4-1, the J gene TRBJ2-7, with 7 bases matching TRBD2. V was clipped by 0 bases and J by 2 bases; unmatched bases: 7. The germline gives CDR1 MGHRA, CDR2 YSYEKL. The CDR3 is 16 residues long. The CDR3 is CASSQDLGGSPYEQYF. The CDR3 nucleotides are TGCGCCAGCAGCCAAGATCTTGGCGGGAGCCCCTACGAGCAGTACTTC.

The chain links TRBV28 to TRBJ2-7; 9 bases align to TRBD1. The CDR3 consists of 15 residues. From germline, CDR1 is MDHEN and CDR2 SYDVKM. V shed 3 bases and J 6 bases; nucleotides not matched to a gene: 9. The CDR3 DNA sequence: TGTGCCAGCAGTTTGGTAGGACAGGGGAGGTTCGAGCAGTACTTC. Translating it yields CASSLVGQGRFEQYF.

This clonotype was observed a handful of times. This rearrangement joins TRBV11-2 to TRBJ2-5; D ambiguous. The CDR3 extends over 14 amino acids. The germline V gene encodes CDR1 SGHAT and CDR2 FQNNGV. V was pared by 5 bases and J by 7 bases, with 17 bases between. The CDR3 sequence is CASSLTGATGTQYF. The CDR3 region has the DNA TGTGCCAGCAGCCTCACGGGTGCCACGGGGACCCAGTACTTC.

This clonotype was recorded at least ten times. This chain links TRBV24-1 with TRBJ2-2; 8 bases align to TRBD1. The germline CDR1 and CDR2 sequences are KGHDR and SFDVKD. This CDR3 has 15 amino acids. Losses at the gene ends were 8 bases for V and 1 base for J; bases not matched to a gene: 5. CDR3 sequence: CATKDGTGNTGELFF. The CDR3 DNA sequence: TGTGCCACCAAAGACGGGACAGGGAACACCGGGGAGCTGTTTTTT.

The chain employs TRBV10-3 and TRBJ2-4, with 14 bases identical to TRBD2. CDR1 and CDR2 from the germline V gene are ENHRY and SYGVKD. J lost 2 bases, V lost 2 bases, and 2 bases had no gene match. This CDR3 is built from 17 residues. CDR3 loop: CAISEGTSGSSKNIQYF. In nucleotides, the CDR3 is TGTGCCATCAGTGAGGGGACTAGCGGGAGTTCCAAAAACATTCAGTACTTC.

The DNA for the CDR3 is TGTGCCAGCAGTTACCCGGGGGCGACAGGGGACCGCACTGAAGCTTTCTTT. Its protein product is CASSYPGATGDRTEAFF. The V and J genes are TRBV6-5 and TRBJ1-1, with TRBD1 matching 8 bases. The CDR3 extends over 17 amino acids. After removal of 2 bases from V and 4 bases from J, the junction contained 12 bases not matched to a gene. Germline V gene sequence: CDR1 MNHEY, CDR2 SVGAGI.

The CDR3 region has the DNA TGTGCCACCACACCGGGTAATGAGCAGTTCTTC. Translating it yields CATTPGNEQFF. The chain employs TRBV18 and TRBJ2-1; D gene ambiguous. Germline V gene sequence: CDR1 KGHSH, CDR2 LQKENI. Trimming removed 10 bases at V and 7 bases at J, with 11 bases between. The CDR3 consists of 11 residues. The entire variable domain, with the rest obtained from reference TRBV18 and TRBJ2-1, is as follows: NAGVMQNPRHLVRRRGQEARLRCSPMKGHSHVYWYRQLPEEGLKFMVYLQKENIIDESGMPKERFSAEFPKEGPSILRIQQVVRGDSAAYFCATTPGNEQFFGPGTRLTVL.

This clonotype was seen a few times. This clone may be a read error of a much larger clone one base away. The V gene is TRBV2, the J gene TRBJ2-7, with D unclear. V was cut by 8 bases and J by 0 bases, with 11 bases left in between. From germline, CDR1 is SNHLY and CDR2 FYNNEI. The CDR3 consists of 13 residues. CDR3 coding DNA: TGTGCCAGCCGCTACTCCAGCTCCTACGAGCAGTACGTC. It translates to CASRYSSSYEQYV.

This clonotype was found a few times. V and J are TRBV15 and TRBJ1-6; the D is unclear. This CDR3 is built from 12 residues. Trimming cost V 1 base and J 8 bases, with 3 bases left between them. Germline V CDR1 and CDR2: LNHNV, YYDKDF (reference sequence). CDR3 DNA: TGTGCCACCAGCAGAGGTGATTCACCCCTCCACTTT. This translates into CATSRGDSPLHF.

This clonotype occurred many times. This chain connects TRBV20-1 to TRBJ2-4, with 7 bases lining up with TRBD1. Looked up from germline, CDR1 is DFQATT and CDR2 is SNEGSKA (reference sequence). With 6 bases clipped from V and 5 bases from J, the junction kept 4 bases outside the gene matches. This CDR3 region has 12 residues. The CDR3 nucleotides are TGCAGTGCCGGGACAGCTGAAAACATTCAGTACTTC. It codes for CSAGTAENIQYF.

The chain has TRBV12-3 or TRBV12-4 and TRBJ2-2; D may be TRBD1 (6 bases). The CDR3 spans 15 residues. V was shortened by 5 bases and J by 4 bases, with 14 bases between the two germline ends. CDR3 sequence reads: CASSLRDISTGELFF. CDR3 sequence (DNA): TGTGCCAGCAGTCTCCGGGACATCTCCACCGGGGAGCTGTTTTTT.

The CDR3 here is CSVEWSSGGADTQYF. In DNA, the CDR3 is TGCAGCGTTGAGTGGTCTAGCGGGGGGGCAGATACGCAGTATTTT. The chain joins TRBV29-1 to TRBJ2-3; 12 bases are a match to TRBD2. Trimming at V came to 3 bases and at J to 4 bases, leaving 5 bases not matched to a gene. Germline V gene lookup returns CDR1 SQVTM and CDR2 ANQGSEA. The CDR3 runs to 15 residues.

The chain is built from TRBV12-3 or TRBV12-4 and TRBJ2-6, with D tentatively TRBD1 or TRBD2 (5 bases each). The CDR3 spans 20 residues. The V end lost 5 bases, the J end lost 4 bases, and 27 bases lay between the germline ends. The CDR3 DNA reads as TGTGCCAGCAGTCCTGACCCCGGGACCTTCTACCCGGGGGGGGCCAACGTCCTGACTTTC. Protein sequence: CASSPDPGTFYPGGANVLTF.

This clonotype was picked up many times. This sequence joins TRBV5-1 and TRBJ2-1; 7 bases are a match to TRBD1. Germline V gene sequence: CDR1 SGHRS, CDR2 YFSETQ. The CDR3 consists of 16 residues. Losses at the gene ends were 0 bases for V and 8 bases for J; bases not matched to a gene: 11. The DNA for the CDR3 is TGCGCCAGCAGCTTGGAGGGGGCCAATCTTAGGGATGAGCAGTTCTTC. Translated: CASSLEGANLRDEQFF.

This clonotype was observed at least ten times. V usage is TRBV12-3 or TRBV12-4 and J usage is TRBJ2-1; D is undetermined. The ends were cut back, 9 bases at V and 6 bases at J, with 15 bases in the middle. This CDR3 region has 13 residues. The CDR3 region is CASSEQDRNEQFF. CDR3 bases: TGTGCCAGTTCGGAGCAGGACCGCAATGAGCAGTTCTTC.

This clonotype was seen many times. V usage is TRBV6-5 and J usage is TRBJ1-1; TRBD1 agrees at 8 bases. Trimming at V came to 0 bases and at J to 0 bases, leaving 6 bases not matched to a gene. CDR1 is MNHEY, CDR2 SVGAGI, per germline. The CDR3 totals 17 residues. The chain's CDR3 is CASSYSFGTGMNTEAFF. CDR3 in DNA: TGTGCCAGCAGTTACTCGTTTGGGACAGGCATGAACACTGAAGCTTTCTTT.

The chain links TRBV28 to TRBJ2-1; D is unresolved. CDR1 MDHEN and CDR2 SYDVKM come from the germline V gene. The V end was cut by 2 bases, the J end by 5 bases, with 4 bases between. The CDR3 loop spans 12 amino acids. Here the CDR3 DNA reads TGTGCCAGCAGTTTACTAGACAATGAGCAGTTCTTC. It encodes CASSLLDNEQFF.

This clonotype was found a few times. The V gene is TRBV4-1, the J gene TRBJ2-7; D is possibly TRBD1 or TRBD2 (5 bases each). CDR1 is MGHRA and CDR2 is YSYEKL in the germline V gene. The CDR3 spans 13 residues. V was shortened by 0 bases and J by 7 bases, with 10 bases between the two germline ends. This chain's CDR3 is CASSQDEGFEQYV. CDR3 nucleotides: TGCGCCAGCAGCCAAGATGAGGGGTTTGAGCAGTACGTC.

This clonotype was seen repeatedly, ten times or more. The chain recombines TRBV7-9 with TRBJ2-7; D is perhaps TRBD2 (5 bases). CDR1 and CDR2 from the germline V gene are SEHNR and FQNEAQ (reference sequence). The CDR3 covers 13 residues. Trimming removed 5 bases from V and 6 bases from J, with 14 bases in between. CDR3 nucleotide sequence: TGTGCCAGCAGCGGCCGCTCTAGCACCGAGCAGTACTTC. Translation: CASSGRSSTEQYF.

This clonotype has more than one count but fewer than ten. V and J are TRBV12-3 or TRBV12-4 and TRBJ2-7; 11 positions match TRBD1. The CDR3 runs 14 residues. Trimming removed 5 bases from V and 7 bases from J; junction bases left unmatched: 7. The CDR3 nucleotides are TGTGCCAGCAGTCCCCGGACAGGGGGCGATGAGCAGTACGTC. Its protein product is CASSPRTGGDEQYV.

The chain is built from TRBV2 and TRBJ2-5; D could derive from TRBD1 or TRBD2 (5 bases each). In germline, CDR1 is SNHLY, CDR2 FYNNEI. Trimming stripped 4 bases from V and 0 bases from J, with 6 bases between. This CDR3 comprises 13 residues. The CDR3 sequence is CASSAGHQETQYF. Here the CDR3 DNA reads TGTGCCAGCAGTGCGGGACACCAAGAGACCCAGTACTTC.

The chain links TRBV6-6 to TRBJ2-5; TRBD1 agrees at 9 bases. Germline loops: CDR1 MNHNY, CDR2 SVGAGI (reference sequence). CDR3 size: 13 residues. The V and J ends lost 5 bases and 5 bases, in that order; junction bases with no gene match: 3. The CDR3 reads CASSRTGEETQYF. CDR3 in DNA: TGTGCCAGCAGTAGGACAGGGGAGGAGACCCAGTACTTC.

V and J are TRBV28 and TRBJ2-1, with 8 positions matching TRBD1. Trimming cost V 6 bases and J 14 bases; bases outside gene matches: 12. Per germline, CDR1 MDHEN and CDR2 SYDVKM. There are 13 residues in the CDR3. In DNA form, the CDR3 reads TGTGCCAGCAGAGGGGTTTCCGGGACAGGCGAGTTCTTC. It yields the protein CASRGVSGTGEFF.

Only a few counts were recorded for this clonotype. V is TRBV15 and J is TRBJ2-1, with 15 positions matching TRBD2. Germline CDR1 LNHNV, CDR2 YYDKDF (reference sequence). The CDR3 consists of 20 residues. With V trimmed by 4 bases and J by 1 base, 11 bases remained unmatched. The DNA of the CDR3 is TGTGCCACCAGCACCCCACTGGGACTAGCGGGAGGTGGTTCCTACAATGAGCAGTTCTTC. Translated, it gives CATSTPLGLAGGGSYNEQFF.

The chain combines TRBV7-2 with TRBJ2-3, with D uncertain. Trimming left V 4 bases short and J 2 bases short, with 7 bases between. Germline V gene sequence: CDR1 SGHTA, CDR2 FQGNSA. The CDR3 spans 13 residues. CDR3 region: CASSSINTDTQYF. In DNA, the CDR3 is TGTGCCAGCAGCTCGATAAACACAGATACGCAGTATTTT.

There are a few counts of this clonotype. The chain links TRBV4-1 to TRBJ2-7; possibly TRBD1 for D (6 bases). V was cut by 3 bases and J by 2 bases, with 11 bases left in between. The CDR3 has 14 amino acids. Germline V gene lookup returns CDR1 MGHRA and CDR2 YSYEKL. Here the CDR3 reads CASSHPGTTYEQYF. DNA for the CDR3: TGCGCCAGCAGCCACCCCGGGACAACCTACGAGCAGTACTTC.

The table lists this clonotype with many counts. V and J are TRBV7-8 and TRBJ2-3, with no clear D. Germline V gene lookup returns CDR1 SGHVS and CDR2 FQNEAQ. V was clipped by 6 bases and J by 6 bases, with 16 bases between them. The CDR3 sequence is 14 residues long. DNA of the CDR3: TGTGCCAGCAGACCCCCCAACGTGTTGGATACGCAGTATTTT. Amino acids: CASRPPNVLDTQYF.